This T cell receptor (beta chain) came from a study of blood T cell repertoires in COVID-19. Across the study: Specimens from acute and convalescent COVID-19 originated in the United States, Italy and Spain. Sources were T cells, B-cell-depleted T cells, or PBMCs; the material itself was cDNA or gDNA.

Germline V gene data show CDR1 as SGDLS and CDR2 as YYNGEE. This CDR3 spans 16 amino acids. Trimming took 0 bases from V and 0 from J, leaving 13 bases between them. Clones were read by immunoSEQ multiplex PCR, and TCRdb kept only the in-frame ones, dropping some. The table lists approximately 150,000 clones, 88% of them singletons. Sequencing input: peripheral blood. The chain couples TRBV9 to TRBJ2-7; D possibly corresponds to TRBD2 (7 bases). This TCR was recovered from a man between 65 and 85 years old with acute or convalescent COVID-19. This CDR3 reads CASSVDPGGASYEQYF. CDR3 sequence (DNA): TGTGCCAGCAGCGTAGACCCGGGGGGCGCCTCCTACGAGCAGTACTTC.